A selection of T cell receptor beta chains follows, all from one sample in a study of Ad26.COV2.S vaccination and SARS-CoV-2 variants. Profiled with immunoSEQ multiplex PCR; TCRdb holds only in-frame clones, not every one. The profile shows about 400,000 clones, around nine tenths of them singletons. The sequencing here drew on peripheral blood, taken in a trial of Ad26.COV2.S vaccine versus placebo. All receptors come from a person between 18 and 65 years old who received the Ad26.COV2.S COVID-19 vaccine or a placebo. Each CDR3 is given without its conserved first and last residue. Size is stated for part of the rows, as once, few or many counts, or as a class when the clone is expanded.

TRBJ2-1	-	TRBV5-4	ASSLTGLADNEQF
TRBJ2-7	-	TRBV5-1	ASSLEVGYEQY
TRBJ1-3	few	TRBV6-6	ASSPLRGQASGNTIY
TRBJ2-7	once	TRBV6-6	ASSYTTGISSYEQY
TRBJ1-6	-	TRBV5-6	ASSFSGSPLH
TRBJ2-5	-	TRBV3-1/TRBV3-2	ASSLGTVQETQY
TRBJ1-3	-	TRBV5-4	ASSAGVVETGNTIY
TRBJ2-3	-	TRBV5-8	ASSLLTAATDTQY
TRBJ2-1	-	TRBV27	ASNLKRRGESYNEQF
TRBJ2-2	-	TRBV19	ASSKYIAGEGTGELF
TRBJ2-2	-	TRBV18	ASSPGSGRMNTGELF
TRBJ2-7	-	TRBV6-2/TRBV6-3	ASSRGLAGGPNEQY
TRBJ1-2	-	TRBV29-1	SVKAGSGGNYGYT
TRBJ2-3	-	TRBV30	AWIRTSGRQDTQY
TRBJ2-3	-	TRBV7-9	ASSLVVGVGADTQY
TRBJ2-1	once	TRBV5-1	ASSQGGSRHYNEQF
TRBJ2-3	-	TRBV7-2	ASSSSGTGSDTQY